These 5 T cell receptor beta chains were all obtained from the same sample, sequenced in a study of beta chain features in type 1 diabetes. Investigators reverse transcribed all isolated RNA, so they sequenced expressed TCRB transcripts. Method: immunoSEQ multiplex PCR; TCRdb's copy keeps in-frame clones and lacks some. The data hold more than 150,000 clones, with approximately 12% observed a single time. Sequenced material: central memory CD4+ T cells from blood. These receptors all stem from a man aged 18 to 30 in good health.

This clone was counted between two and nine times. This chain uses TRBV28 with TRBJ2-4; D uncertain. Germline V gene data show CDR1 as MDHEN and CDR2 as SYDVKM. Trimming shortened V by 4 bases and J by 1 base, and 17 bases separated the two germline ends. CDR3 size: 17 residues. The CDR3 here is CASSSGQVAVAKNIQYF. The CDR3 coding sequence is TGTGCCAGCAGTTCCGGTCAGGTCGCTGTGGCCAAAAACATTCAGTACTTC.

In its sample, this clone was seen a few times. This chain joins TRBV18 and TRBJ2-7; 8 bases match TRBD2. V lost 10 bases, J lost 6 bases, and 8 bases stayed unmatched. The CDR3 spans 12 residues. Germline CDR1 is KGHSH and CDR2 is LQKENI. This CDR3 reads CATTTSVGEQYF. Written as DNA, the CDR3 is TGTGCCACCACGACTAGCGTCGGCGAGCAGTACTTC.

The sample holds a few counts of this clone. The sample holds other DNA sequences that translate to the same CDR3. This chain links TRBV7-9 with TRBJ2-5; 8 bases map to TRBD1. The V segment lost 1 base and the J segment 2 bases; nucleotides outside the gene matches: 0. The CDR3 runs to 14 residues. In germline, CDR1 is SEHNR, CDR2 FQNEAQ (reference sequence). The CDR3 reads CASSLGTGQETQYF. The CDR3 nucleotides are TGTGCCAGCAGCTTAGGGACAGGGCAAGAGACCCAGTACTTC.

The chain combines TRBV5-1 with TRBJ2-1, with D unclear. The germline V and J ends were trimmed by 0 bases and 10 bases, with 14 bases remaining between them. Germline V gene lookup returns CDR1 SGHRS and CDR2 YFSETQ. This CDR3 is built from 14 residues. The CDR3 bases are TGCGCCAGCAGCTTGGAGGTGGGTAGGAAGGAGCAGTTCTTC. Encoded protein: CASSLEVGRKEQFF.

This rearrangement joins TRBV4-3 to TRBJ1-2, with 9 nucleotides matching TRBD1. The ends lost 4 bases at V and 8 bases at J; junction bases unmatched: 11. CDR3 length: 15 amino acids. Germline-derived CDR1 and CDR2 are LGHNA and YSLEER. The CDR3 protein is CASSLQGAFTQGYTF. As DNA, the CDR3 is TGCGCCAGCAGCCTACAGGGGGCTTTTACCCAGGGCTACACCTTC.